According to its frequency, the clone carrying this T cell receptor (beta chain) is medium-sized. This record comes from a study of T cell clusters in autoimmune cytopenias. Multiplex touch-down PCR amplified TRB using TRB-A and TRB-B pools in one tube. TCRdb re-called the multiplex PCR reads; every CDR3 protein appears as one record, without DNA. Its listing shows about 5,500 distinct CDR3 sequences. Tens of thousands of genome equivalents of blood DNA were amplified for TRB. The same sample was also studied in work on T cell repertoires in aging, cancer and after chemotherapy.

The TCR comes from a human donor in good health. Sequenced sample: peripheral blood.

CDR3 protein: CASRQGNSNQPQHF. This sequence joins TRBV27 and TRBJ1-5; TCRdb lists TRBD1, though no DNA is available to test this call. Germline CDR1 MNHEY, CDR2 SMNVEV (reference sequence). The CDR3 has 14 amino acids.